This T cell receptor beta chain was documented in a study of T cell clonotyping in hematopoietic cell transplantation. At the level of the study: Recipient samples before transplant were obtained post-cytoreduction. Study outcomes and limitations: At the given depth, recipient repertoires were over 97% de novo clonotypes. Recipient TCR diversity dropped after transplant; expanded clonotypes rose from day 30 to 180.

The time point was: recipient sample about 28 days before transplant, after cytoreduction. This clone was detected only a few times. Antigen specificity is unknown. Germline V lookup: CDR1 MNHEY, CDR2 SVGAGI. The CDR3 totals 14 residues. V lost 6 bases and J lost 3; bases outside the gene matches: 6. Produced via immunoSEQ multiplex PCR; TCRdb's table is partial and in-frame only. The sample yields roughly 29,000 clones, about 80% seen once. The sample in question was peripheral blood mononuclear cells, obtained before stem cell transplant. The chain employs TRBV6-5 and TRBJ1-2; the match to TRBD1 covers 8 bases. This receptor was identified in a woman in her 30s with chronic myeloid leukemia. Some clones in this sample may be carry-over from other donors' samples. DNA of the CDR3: TGTGCCAGCAGCCCCCCGACAGGGGACTATGGCTACACCTTC. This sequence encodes CASSPPTGDYGYTF.